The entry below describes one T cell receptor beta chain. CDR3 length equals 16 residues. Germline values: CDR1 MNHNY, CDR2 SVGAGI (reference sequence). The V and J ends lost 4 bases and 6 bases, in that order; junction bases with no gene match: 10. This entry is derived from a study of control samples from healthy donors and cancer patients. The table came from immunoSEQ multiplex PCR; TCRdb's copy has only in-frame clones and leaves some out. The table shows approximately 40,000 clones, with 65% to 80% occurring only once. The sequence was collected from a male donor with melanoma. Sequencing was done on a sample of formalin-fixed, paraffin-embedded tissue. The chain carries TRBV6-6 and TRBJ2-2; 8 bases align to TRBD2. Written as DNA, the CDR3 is TGTGCCAGCAGTTCCCCCTCGTCAGCGGGGGCCGGGGAGCTGTTTTTT. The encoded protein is CASSSPSSAGAGELFF.